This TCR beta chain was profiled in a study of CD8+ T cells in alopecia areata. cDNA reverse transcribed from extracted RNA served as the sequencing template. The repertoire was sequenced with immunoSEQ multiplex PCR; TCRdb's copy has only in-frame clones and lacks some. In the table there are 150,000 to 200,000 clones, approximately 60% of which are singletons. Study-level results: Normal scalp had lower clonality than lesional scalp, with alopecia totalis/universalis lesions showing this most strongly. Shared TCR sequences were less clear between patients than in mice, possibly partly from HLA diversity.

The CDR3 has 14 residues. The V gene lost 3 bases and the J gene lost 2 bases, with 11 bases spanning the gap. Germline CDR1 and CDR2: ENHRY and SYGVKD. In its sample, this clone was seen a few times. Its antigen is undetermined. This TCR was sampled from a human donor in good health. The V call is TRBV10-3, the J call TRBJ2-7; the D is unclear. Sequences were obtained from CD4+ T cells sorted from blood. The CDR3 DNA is TGTGCCATCAGTGAAAAGCTTTCACCCTACGAGCAGTACTTC. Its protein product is CAISEKLSPYEQYF.